A single T cell receptor (beta chain) is shown here with its context. Authors' data handling: Cell counts per sample came from amplifying reference gene primers. The protocol was immunoSEQ multiplex PCR, while the TCRdb copy is restricted to in-frame clones and leaves out a portion. V and J calls and clone size are as listed in that table; D and trimming were resolved from the DNA. Among 85,000 to 130,000 clones listed, approximately 89% were seen once. The data derive from a study of blood T cell repertoires in COVID-19. Study as a whole: PBMCs, B-cell-depleted T cells, or T cells provided the cDNA or gDNA that made up the material.

Germline V gene data show CDR1 as MNHEY and CDR2 as SVGAGI. The CDR3 covers 14 residues. V was cut by 5 bases and J by 3 bases, with 14 bases left in between. The chain links TRBV6-5 to TRBJ2-7; tentative D call: TRBD1 (6 bases). What was sequenced was peripheral blood. The sequence was obtained from a man in his 60s with acute or convalescent COVID-19. This CDR3 is CASSKERGSYEQYV. The CDR3 bases are TGTGCCAGCAGTAAGGAAAGGGGGAGCTACGAGCAGTACGTC.